This TCR beta chain was observed in a study of cytomegalovirus exposure and HLA in healthy donors. On this clone: Its antigen is unidentified.

The PCR contained 60 Vbeta and 13 Jbeta primers. Repertoires were generated with immunoSEQ multiplex PCR, while TCRdb's copy carries only in-frame clones and drops some. The table shows about 150,000 clones, with approximately 73% occurring only once. The study, taken as a whole, reports: Later analysis placed DRB1 highest and HLA-C lowest in TCR association rates, which differed by HLA locus. Across donors, most TCRs were seen rarely, yet some public ones were widespread. Later analysis showed most CMV-associated TCR beta chains appearing HLA-restricted. Highly shared variants forming one cluster were likely a sequencing artifact.

The CDR3 covers 15 residues. Germline V gene sequence: CDR1 ENHRY, CDR2 SYGVKD. The sample was PBMCs. This receptor was identified in a man aged 25-45 years in good health and CMV-seropositive. V and J are TRBV10-3 and TRBJ2-5; 8 bases fit TRBD2. The DNA end lines up better with TRBJ2-7; the J call may be wrong. CDR3 bases: TGTGCCATCAGGAGGAGTACTAGCGGAGCCTACGAGCAGTACTTC. This encodes CAIRRSTSGAYEQYF.